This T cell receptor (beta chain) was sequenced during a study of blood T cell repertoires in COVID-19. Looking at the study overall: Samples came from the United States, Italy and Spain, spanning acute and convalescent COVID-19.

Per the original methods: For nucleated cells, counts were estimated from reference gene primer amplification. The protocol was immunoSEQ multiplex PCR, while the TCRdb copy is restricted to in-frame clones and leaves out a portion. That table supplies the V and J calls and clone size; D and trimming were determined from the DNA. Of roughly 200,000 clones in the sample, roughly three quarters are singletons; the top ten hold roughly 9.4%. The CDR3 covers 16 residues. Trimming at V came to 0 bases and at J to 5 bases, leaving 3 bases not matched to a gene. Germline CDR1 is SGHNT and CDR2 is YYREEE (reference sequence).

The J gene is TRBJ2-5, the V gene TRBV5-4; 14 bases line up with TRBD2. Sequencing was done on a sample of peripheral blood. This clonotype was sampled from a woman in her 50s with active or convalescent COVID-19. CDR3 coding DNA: TGTGCCAGCAGCTTGGAGACTAGCGGGGGGGCGGAGACCCAGTACTTC. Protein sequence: CASSLETSGGAETQYF.